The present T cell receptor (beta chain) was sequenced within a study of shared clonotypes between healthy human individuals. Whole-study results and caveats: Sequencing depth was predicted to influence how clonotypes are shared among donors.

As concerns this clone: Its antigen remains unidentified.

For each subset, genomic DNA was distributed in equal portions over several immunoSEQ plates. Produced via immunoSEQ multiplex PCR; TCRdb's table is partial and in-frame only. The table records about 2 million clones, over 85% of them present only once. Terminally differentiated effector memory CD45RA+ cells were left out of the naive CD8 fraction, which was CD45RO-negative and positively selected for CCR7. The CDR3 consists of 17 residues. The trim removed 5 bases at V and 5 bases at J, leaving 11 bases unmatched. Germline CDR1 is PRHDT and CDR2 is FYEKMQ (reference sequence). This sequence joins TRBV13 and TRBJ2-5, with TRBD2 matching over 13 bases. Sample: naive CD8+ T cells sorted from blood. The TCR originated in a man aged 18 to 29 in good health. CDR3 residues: CASSLGTSGDELETQYF. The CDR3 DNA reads TGTGCCAGCAGCCTCGGGACTAGCGGGGATGAATTGGAGACCCAGTACTTC.